Reported below is one T cell receptor (beta chain). The data derive from a study of T cell clones after liver transplantation. Study details: Liver transplant recipients had immunosuppression withdrawal attempted within 2 years. Post-transplant blood was tracked for graft-donor-reactive T cell clones identified in a pre-transplant mixed lymphocyte reaction.

Thawed unstimulated PBMCs were FACS-sorted by CD3, CD4 and CD8 into two populations. V was shortened by 2 bases and J by 3 bases, with 8 bases between the two germline ends. CDR3 size: 13 residues. Germline V lookup: CDR1 MNHEY, CDR2 SVGAGI. TCRdb keeps only in-frame clones here, not all; method: immunoSEQ multiplex PCR. The sample holds over 70,000 clones, about four fifths seen once. This receptor was identified in a human patient who received a liver transplant. Some T cells may arise from the graft donor. This material consisted of CD4+ T cells from blood, taken 12 months after liver transplant. The chain recombines TRBV6-5 with TRBJ2-7; D is undetermined. CDR3 DNA: TGTGCCAGCAGTTACAGGCCGGACTACGAGCAGTACTTC. It encodes CASSYRPDYEQYF.